This T cell receptor (beta chain) was sequenced during a study of cytomegalovirus exposure and HLA in healthy donors (dated by TCRdb to about 2017). For context, the study as a whole: According to an earlier analysis of a few hundred of the donors, some 180 million T cells yielded roughly 110 million unique TCR beta sequences and approximately 300 Gb of sequence data. An early release that covered several hundred HLA-typed donors contained 250 to 350 gigabases of sequencing data and around 85 million unique TCR sequences. Of the roughly 410 genotyped donors, more than 75% were placed in the genetic ancestry cluster associated with self-reported Caucasian donors. The study aimed to test whether cataloging public T cell receptors could reveal signatures of past pathogen exposure. The T cell repertoires of some 700 subjects were profiled by immunosequencing and related to cytomegalovirus serostatus. Besides the first cohort of 666 subjects, a separate validation cohort made up of 120 different subjects was used. High-throughput TCR immunosequencing, statistical association of individual TCRs with disease status, and machine learning were combined to predict cytomegalovirus infection status. To study patterns of TCR occurrence, a later analysis re-analyzed previously published TCR beta repertoires from more than 550 donors and added high-resolution HLA genotyping. Rather than using new phenotypic data, the later analysis identified candidate immune exposures from TCR beta sequences and from how often those sequences occurred across donors. An earlier analysis of about 620 of the donors applied high-throughput TCR beta sequencing to assess whether each TCR beta V gene segment acted as functional or pseudogenic. Alongside the repertoire data, information on donor age, sex, ethnicity and CMV serostatus was compiled. A later genetic analysis took genome-wide SNP genotypes for about three fifths of the roughly 670 donors and used that subset as a discovery cohort. Every repertoire in the discovery cohort had been generated on one and the same sequencing platform. HLA typing included class I and class II loci at four-digit resolution. Typing coverage differed by locus: A, B, C, DRB1 and DQB1 were typed in roughly 620-640 donors, DQA1 in 522, DPA1 in roughly 590, and DPB1 in about 450. Because of strong linkage in the cohort, roughly five DR-DQ haplotypes were treated as single units for association and clustering. Among a few hundred genotyped donors of the cohort, an average of roughly 240,000 unique TCR beta nucleotide sequences were sequenced per donor, roughly a sixth of them non-productive.

The receptor library was made with the immunoSEQ multiplex PCR assay. For the multiplex PCR, a mixture combining 60 forward primers for TCR Vbeta segments and 13 reverse primers for TCR Jbeta segments was used. A multiplex PCR assay on genomic DNA amplified the CDR3 region of rearranged TCR beta genes. Amplified TCR beta libraries were sequenced as 87-base-pair reads on the Illumina HiSeq System. As for how the authors treated the data: Across the roughly 600 repertoires, a later analysis counted tens of millions of unique TCR beta chains, approximately 12 million of which were shared by at least two donors. A nearest-neighbor algorithm error-corrected the raw reads and collapsed the reads into unique sequences, merging closely related sequences to remove PCR and sequencing errors. Alignment of CDR3 sequences to IMGT reference sequences was used to assign V, D and J gene segments. For a sequence to be retained, a match of at least six nucleotides was required to both a V gene segment and a J gene segment. Rearrangements were classified as productive when the CDR3 lacked stop codons and remained in frame with V and J, and all other rearrangements were classified as non-productive. CDR3 was defined according to IMGT convention as the region running from the second conserved V-encoded cysteine to the conserved J-encoded phenylalanine. In an earlier analysis of more than 550 of the donors, sequences lacking an unambiguous match to a single V gene segment were excluded. An earlier analysis of a few hundred of the donors called V segments functional above 56.7% productive rearrangements and segregating when the between-donor standard deviation exceeded 5%. A statistical classification framework was developed to diagnose cytomegalovirus status using the catalog of TCR beta chain sequences. In a later analysis, TCR nucleotide sequences were compared against IMGT/GENE-DB human TR gene sequences so that V and J genes could be assigned. The TCRdist pipeline was used in a later analysis to assign CDR3 sequences and most-parsimonious VDJ recombination scenarios. In a later analysis, each TCR beta chain was defined by its CDR3 amino acid sequence together with its V-gene family, and reads without a unique V-gene family were excluded. To address suspected cross-contamination and a sequencing artifact, a later analysis removed 592 highly shared, low-generation-probability nucleotide sequences. In a later analysis, a clonal expansion index for each public chain was calculated from normalized within-repertoire ranks of inferred template counts. Generation probabilities in a later analysis came from a VDJ recombination model fitted to out-of-frame rearrangements, and those results were checked against IGoR. In a later analysis, TCR-TCR, TCR-HLA and TCR-CMV co-occurrence was scored with hypergeometric tests, and a repertoire-size bias correction was applied to TCR pairs. False discovery rates were estimated in a later analysis by permuting HLA or CMV assignments 20 times. A later analysis grouped co-occurring TCRs with DBSCAN, adding TCRdist sequence similarity when clustering within HLA-allele-positive subsets. Repertoires with fewer than 30,000 or more than 120,000 public chains, plus five repertoires with anomalous nucleotide sharing, were excluded from co-occurrence clustering. What TCRdb holds here is the immuneACCESS table cut down to in-frame rearrangements. Part of the clones is not present; checked against another copy, under half of the missing clones reflect an unresolved V gene, and the others are unexplained. Clonal size and the V and J genes are those of that table, whereas D and trimming came from the DNA. Recorded for this sample are roughly 200,000 clones; approximately 70% of them occurred a single time. The ten largest clones add up to less than 3% of the sample.

On the study overall, not on this receptor specifically: A cluster of highly shared sequence variants was judged likely to be a technical artifact of the sequencing pipeline. Only TCR beta chains were sequenced in this cohort, and the absence of alpha or paired-chain data limited detectable features. Because the 87-base-pair reads could not distinguish some IMGT-functional V segments, including TRBV6-2 and TRBV6-3, those segments were excluded. A later analysis found that most CMV-associated TCR beta chains appeared HLA-restricted, with HLA associations seemingly driven largely by CMV exposure. When HLA alleles, especially DR and DQ, strongly co-occurred, attributing TCR associations to individual alleles was difficult. Because HLA typing was missing for some donors at each locus, association tests included only the typed subset. In the study, 164 TCR beta chains were listed as associated with cytomegalovirus. In vitro tests confirmed that a few of the cytomegalovirus-associated TCR beta chains recognize cytomegalovirus antigens. In a later analysis, HLA-associated TCR beta chains were found to be more clonally expanded and to have lower generation probabilities than equally common non-associated chains. According to the authors, the approach could potentially be generalized to other disease states and immunological phenotypes. Most TCR sequences were seen in very few donors, while some public TCRs were found in many individuals. Seventeen rarely observed V segments, including chromosome 9 orphons, were excluded from the earlier analysis of almost 600 of the donors because counts were too low. A further reported finding was that TCR beta sequences accurately predicted the HLA-A and HLA-B alleles for most subjects in the first cohort. CMV serostatus was the only immune exposure information available for the cohort. Specific HLA alleles were associated with 16,951 TCR beta sequences at a false discovery rate of 0.05 in a later analysis. Correlated functional status among segregating V segments might be attributable to linkage disequilibrium, but an unknown experimental factor could not be ruled out. An association between a missense DCLRE1C variant and V-gene and J-gene trimming of TCR beta chains was found in a later genetic analysis and replicated in an independent cohort. According to a later analysis, parvovirus B19, influenza, CMV and Epstein-Barr virus appeared linked to several top co-occurrence clusters. Compared with the roughly 670-donor mean, donors in an Asian-associated ancestry cluster had fewer N-insertions in productive TCRs, according to a later genetic analysis. Sequencing depth was assumed to be roughly uniform across donors in the presence/absence analyses, though that assumption may not hold. In an earlier analysis of 587 of the donors, most TCR beta V segments were observed in productive rearrangements about 90% or about 30% of the time, broadly matching IMGT annotations. According to a later analysis, TCR association rates differed among HLA loci, with DRB1 alleles showing the most associated TCRs and HLA-C alleles showing the fewest. The classifier was reported to diagnose cytomegalovirus status with high specificity and sensitivity in both the original cohort and the validation cohort.

Worth noting for this clone: Which antigen it targets is not known. No much larger clone is present one base from it, and per-base qualities are unavailable.

In total, approximately 700 healthy bone marrow donors made up the cohort. At the time of sampling, every cohort member was nominally healthy, though immune exposures that went unrecorded were likely present. The donor was CMV seropositive and was included in the group of 300 or so seropositive cohort members. Every donor gave a peripheral blood sample, and the peripheral blood mononuclear cells from that sample were used for TCR beta sequencing. The Qiagen DNeasy Blood Extraction Kit was used to extract genomic DNA from the blood cell samples. Its CDR3 holds 13 amino acids, cysteine through phenylalanine. The only DNA kept is the CDR3, 39 bases in frame from the first base. The germline V gene supplies CDR1 MGHRA and CDR2 YSYEKL. Trimming at the junction amounts to 2 bases on V and 6 bases on J, and the germline ends lie 11 bases apart.

The receptor chain draws on TRBV4-1 and TRBJ2-7; tentative D gene TRBD2, with 5 bases matching. The sample consisted of PBMCs. This TCR came from a man between 35 and 55 years old in good health and CMV-seropositive. The DNA sequence reads TGCGCCAGCAGCCAACTAGCAGCTAGCGAGCAGTACTTC. Translated, this is CASSQLAASEQYF.